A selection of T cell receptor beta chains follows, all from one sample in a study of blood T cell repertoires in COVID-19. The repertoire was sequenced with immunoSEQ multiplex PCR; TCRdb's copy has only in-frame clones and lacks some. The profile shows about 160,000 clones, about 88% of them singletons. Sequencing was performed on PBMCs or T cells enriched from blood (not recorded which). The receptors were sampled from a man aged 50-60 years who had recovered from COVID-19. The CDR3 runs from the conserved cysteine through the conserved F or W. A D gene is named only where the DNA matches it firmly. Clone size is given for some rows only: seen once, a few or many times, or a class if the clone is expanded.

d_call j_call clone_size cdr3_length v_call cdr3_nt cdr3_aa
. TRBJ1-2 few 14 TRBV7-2 TGTGCCAGCAGTGCGGCTAGCAACACTTATGGCTACACCTTC CASSAASNTYGYTF
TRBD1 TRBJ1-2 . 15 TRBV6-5 TGTGCCAGCAGTTACGTGACAGGGGGCTACTATGGCTACACCTTC CASSYVTGGYYGYTF
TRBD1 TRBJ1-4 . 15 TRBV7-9 TGTGCCAGCAGCTCCGGACAGGGGGTCGGTGAAAAACTGTTTTTT CASSSGQGVGEKLFF
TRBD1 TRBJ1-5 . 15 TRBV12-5 TGTGCTAGTGGCCTCGGGACAGGGAAATATCAGCCCCAGCATTTT CASGLGTGKYQPQHF
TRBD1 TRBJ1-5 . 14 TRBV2 TGTGCCAGCAAAGACAGGGAGGGCAATCAGCCCCAGCATTTT CASKDREGNQPQHF
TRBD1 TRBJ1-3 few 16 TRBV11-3 TGTGCCAGCAGCTCACCGGGACAGGGGGCTGGAAACACCATATATTTT CASSSPGQGAGNTIYF
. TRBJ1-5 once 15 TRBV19 TGTGCCAGTAGTGATTGGACGAGGGATGGTCAGCCCCAGCATTTT CASSDWTRDGQPQHF
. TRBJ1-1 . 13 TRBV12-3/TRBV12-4 TGTGCCAGCAGACCTCAGGTGGACACTGAAGCTTTCTTT CASRPQVDTEAFF
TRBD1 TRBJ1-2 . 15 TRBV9 TGTGCCAGCAGCGTAGGGGATACAGGGGTCTATGGCTACACCTTC CASSVGDTGVYGYTF
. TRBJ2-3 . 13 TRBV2 TGTGCCAGCAGTGAACTACGAACGGATACGCAGTATTTT CASSELRTDTQYF
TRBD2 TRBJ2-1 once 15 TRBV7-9 TGTGCCAGCAGCCCGAGCGGGGGGGCCCTTGTTGAGCAGTTCTTC CASSPSGGALVEQFF
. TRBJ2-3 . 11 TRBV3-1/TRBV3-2 TGTGCCAGCAGTAGGCTAGACACGCAGTATTTT CASSRLDTQYF
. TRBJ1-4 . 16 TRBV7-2 TGTGCCAGCAGCTTAATGTTCCCAGGGGTTGGGGAAAAACTGTTTTTT CASSLMFPGVGEKLFF
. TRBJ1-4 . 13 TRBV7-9 TGTGCCAGCAGCTTCGCTTTTGGCGAAAAACTGTTTTTT CASSFAFGEKLFF
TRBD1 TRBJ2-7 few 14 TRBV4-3 TGCGCCAGCAGCCCGGGACAGGGGACCTACGAGCAGTACTTC CASSPGQGTYEQYF
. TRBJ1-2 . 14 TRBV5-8 TGTGCCAGCAGCTTGGGCAGTACTAACTATGGCTACACCTTC CASSLGSTNYGYTF
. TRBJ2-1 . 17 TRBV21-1 TGTGCCAGCAGCGGCCATAGCGGACCAAACCGGTACAATGAGCAGTTCTTC CASSGHSGPNRYNEQFF
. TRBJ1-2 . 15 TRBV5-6 TGTGCCAGCAGCTTGAGTCGGCAGCTACTAGAGGGCTACACCTTC CASSLSRQLLEGYTF
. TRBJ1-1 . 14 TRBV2 TGTGCTTCGATATTACAGGGAGGGAGAACTGAAGCTTTCTTT CASILQGGRTEAFF
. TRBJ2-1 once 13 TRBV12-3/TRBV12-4 TGTGCCAGCAGACAGGGTTCCTACAATGAGCAGTTCTTC CASRQGSYNEQFF
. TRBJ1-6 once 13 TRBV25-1 TGTGCCAGCAGTGGCCCAGGAAATTCACCCCTCCACTTT CASSGPGNSPLHF
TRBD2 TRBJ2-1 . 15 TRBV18 TGTGCCAGCTCACGACTAGCGGGGGGGCCCAATGAGCAGTTCTTC CASSRLAGGPNEQFF
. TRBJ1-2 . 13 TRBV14 TGTGCCAGCGGGGCTTCAGCTAACTATGGCTACACCTTC CASGASANYGYTF
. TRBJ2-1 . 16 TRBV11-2 TGTGCCAGCAGCCCACAGGGCTCTGGGTTCTACAATGAGCAGTTCTTC CASSPQGSGFYNEQFF
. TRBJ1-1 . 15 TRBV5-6 TGTGCCAGCAGCTTGGGGGCCACATTCAGCACTGAAGCTTTCTTT CASSLGATFSTEAFF
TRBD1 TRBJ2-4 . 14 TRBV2 TGTGCCAGCAACCTACAGGGGGCGGAAAACATTCAGTACTTC CASNLQGAENIQYF
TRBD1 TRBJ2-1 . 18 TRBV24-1 TGTGCCACCAGTGATCGATCCGGGACAGGCAATTCCTACAATGAGCAGTTCTTC CATSDRSGTGNSYNEQFF
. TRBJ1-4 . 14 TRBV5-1 TGCGCCAGCAGCTTGGATGGGGAGAGAGAAAAACTGTTTTTT CASSLDGEREKLFF
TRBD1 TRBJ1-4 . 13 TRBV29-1 TGCAGCGCATACACAGGGGGCGTTGAAAAACTGTTTTTT CSAYTGGVEKLFF
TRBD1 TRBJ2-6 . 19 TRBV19 TGTGCCAGTAGCCCTATTCCGGGACAGGGTAACTCTGGGGCCAACGTCCTGACTTTC CASSPIPGQGNSGANVLTF
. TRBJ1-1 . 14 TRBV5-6 TGTGCCAGCAGCCCCGTGTTTAGGAACACTGAAGCTTTCTTT CASSPVFRNTEAFF
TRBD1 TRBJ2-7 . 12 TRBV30 TGTGCCTGGGGGACAGGGGGTTACGAGCAGTACTTC CAWGTGGYEQYF
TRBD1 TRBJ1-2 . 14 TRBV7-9 TGTGCCAGCAGCCCGGGGACAGGGGCGTTAGGCTACACCTTC CASSPGTGALGYTF
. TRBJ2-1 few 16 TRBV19 TGTGCCAGTAGTATATCGGGACTTGCAAAGTACAATGAGCAGTTCTTC CASSISGLAKYNEQFF
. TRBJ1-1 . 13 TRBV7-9 TGTGCCAGCAGCTTCGGGAGGGACACTGAAGCTTTCTTT CASSFGRDTEAFF
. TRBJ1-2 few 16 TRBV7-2 TGTGCCAGCAGCTTAGCGTACCGTCCGGGGGTGGGTGGCTACACCTTC CASSLAYRPGVGGYTF
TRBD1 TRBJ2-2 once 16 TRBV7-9 TGTGCCAGCAGCACGGGACAGGGGTTTTACACCGGGGAGCTGTTTTTT CASSTGQGFYTGELFF
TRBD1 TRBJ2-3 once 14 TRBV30 TGTGCCTGGAGTGCAGGGGGCTGGACAGATACGCAGTATTTT CAWSAGGWTDTQYF
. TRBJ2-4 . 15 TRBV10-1 TGCGCCAGCAGTGAGGGCCCGCGACACCAAAACATTCAGTACTTC CASSEGPRHQNIQYF
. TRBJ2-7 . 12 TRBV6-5 TGTGCCACCACAAGGGGTGGGTACGAGCAGTACTTC CATTRGGYEQYF
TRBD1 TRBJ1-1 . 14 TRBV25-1 TGTGCCAGCAGTGAGGCACTAGGACAGGTAAAAGCTTTCTTT CASSEALGQVKAFF
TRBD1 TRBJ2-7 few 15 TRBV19 TGTGCCAGTAGTATTGGGACAGCCTTCTCCTACGAGCAGTACTTC CASSIGTAFSYEQYF
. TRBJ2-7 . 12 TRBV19 TGTGCCAGTAGGGACTCTTATTACGAGCAGTACTTC CASRDSYYEQYF